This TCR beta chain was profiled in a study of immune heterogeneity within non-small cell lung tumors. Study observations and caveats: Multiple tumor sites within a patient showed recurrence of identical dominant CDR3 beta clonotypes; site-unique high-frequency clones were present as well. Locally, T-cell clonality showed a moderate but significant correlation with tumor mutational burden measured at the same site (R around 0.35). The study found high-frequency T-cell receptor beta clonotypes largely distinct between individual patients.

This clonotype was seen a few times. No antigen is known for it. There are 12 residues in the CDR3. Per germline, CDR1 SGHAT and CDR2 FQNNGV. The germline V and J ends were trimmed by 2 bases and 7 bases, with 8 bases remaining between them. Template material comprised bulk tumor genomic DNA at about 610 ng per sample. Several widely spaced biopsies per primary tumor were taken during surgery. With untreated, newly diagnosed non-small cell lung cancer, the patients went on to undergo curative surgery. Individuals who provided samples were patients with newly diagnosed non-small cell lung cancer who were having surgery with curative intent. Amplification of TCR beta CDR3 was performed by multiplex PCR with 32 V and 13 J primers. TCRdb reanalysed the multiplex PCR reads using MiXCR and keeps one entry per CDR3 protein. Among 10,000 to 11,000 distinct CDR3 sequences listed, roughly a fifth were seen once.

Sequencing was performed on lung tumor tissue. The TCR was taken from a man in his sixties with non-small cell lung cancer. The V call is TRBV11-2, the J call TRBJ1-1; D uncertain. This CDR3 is CASSLTIIEAFF. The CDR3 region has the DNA TGTGCCAGCAGCTTAACAATTATTGAAGCTTTCTTT.